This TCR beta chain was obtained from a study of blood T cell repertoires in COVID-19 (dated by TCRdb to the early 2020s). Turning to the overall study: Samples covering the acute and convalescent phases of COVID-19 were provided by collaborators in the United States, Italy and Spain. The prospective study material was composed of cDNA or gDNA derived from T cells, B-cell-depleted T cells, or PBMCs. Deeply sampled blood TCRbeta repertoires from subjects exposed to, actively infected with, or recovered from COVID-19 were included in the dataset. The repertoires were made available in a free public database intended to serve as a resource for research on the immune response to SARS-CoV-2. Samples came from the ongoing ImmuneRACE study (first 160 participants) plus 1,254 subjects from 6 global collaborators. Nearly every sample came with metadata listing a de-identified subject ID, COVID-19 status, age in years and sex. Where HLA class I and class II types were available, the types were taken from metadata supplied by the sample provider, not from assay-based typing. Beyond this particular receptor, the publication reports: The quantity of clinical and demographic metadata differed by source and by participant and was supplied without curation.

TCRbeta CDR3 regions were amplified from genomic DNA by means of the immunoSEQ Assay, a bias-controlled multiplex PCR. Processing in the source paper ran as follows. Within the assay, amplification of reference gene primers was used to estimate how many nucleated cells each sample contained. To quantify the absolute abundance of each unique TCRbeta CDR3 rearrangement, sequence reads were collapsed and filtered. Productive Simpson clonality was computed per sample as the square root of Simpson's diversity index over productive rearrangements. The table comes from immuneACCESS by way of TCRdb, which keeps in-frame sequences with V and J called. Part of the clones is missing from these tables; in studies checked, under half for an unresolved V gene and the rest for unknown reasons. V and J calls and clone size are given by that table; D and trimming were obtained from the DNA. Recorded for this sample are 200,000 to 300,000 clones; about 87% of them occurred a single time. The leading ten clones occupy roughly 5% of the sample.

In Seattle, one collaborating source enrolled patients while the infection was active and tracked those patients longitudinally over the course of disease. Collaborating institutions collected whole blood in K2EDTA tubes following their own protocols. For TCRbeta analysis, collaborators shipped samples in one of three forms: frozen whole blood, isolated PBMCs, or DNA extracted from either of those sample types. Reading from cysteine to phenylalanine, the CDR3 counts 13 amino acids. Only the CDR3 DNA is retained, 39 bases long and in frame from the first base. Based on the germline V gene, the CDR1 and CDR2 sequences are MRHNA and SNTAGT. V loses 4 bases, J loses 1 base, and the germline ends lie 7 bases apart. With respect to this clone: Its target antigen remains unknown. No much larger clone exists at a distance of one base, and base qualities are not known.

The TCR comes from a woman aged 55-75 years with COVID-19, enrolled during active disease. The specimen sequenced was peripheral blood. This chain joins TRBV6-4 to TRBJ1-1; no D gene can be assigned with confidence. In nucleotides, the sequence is TGTGCCAGCAGTGTGGCGGCGAACACTGAAGCTTTCTTT. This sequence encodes CASSVAANTEAFF.